This T cell receptor (beta chain) was profiled in a study of CD8+ T cells in alopecia areata. Whole-study results and caveats: Lesional tissue from the scalp (especially in alopecia totalis/universalis) showed higher clonality than normal scalp. Under tofacitinib, fewer expanded CD8+ clones appeared among the top 100 scalp clones.

Germline V CDR1 and CDR2: LNHNV, YYDKDF (reference sequence). There are 15 residues in the CDR3. Trimming removed 2 bases from V and 0 bases from J; junction bases left unmatched: 3. As regards this clone: Its matching antigen is unknown.

cDNA prepared by RNA extraction and subsequent reverse transcription served as the template for sequencing. Sequencing used immunoSEQ multiplex PCR; TCRdb keeps in-frame clones, though not all of them. The data contain around 150,000 clones, roughly four fifths of them seen just once; the ten biggest clones take up 25%. Regarding treatment: oral pan-JAK inhibitor, 5-10 mg twice daily. This TCR derives from a human donor with alopecia areata. The rearrangement uses TRBV15 and TRBJ1-1; 7 bases fit TRBD1. Sequencing used CD8+ T cells sorted from blood, obtained at week 4, from a patient treated with tofacitinib. For the CDR3, the DNA is TGTGCCACCAGCAGAACCGGGACAGTGAACACTGAAGCTTTCTTT. This codes for CATSRTGTVNTEAFF. The full variable domain, with the rest looked up from reference TRBV15 and TRBJ1-1, is DAMVIQNPRYQVTQFGKPVTLSCSQTLNHNVMYWYQQKSSQAPKLLFHYYDKDFNNEADTPDNFQSRRPNTSFCFLDIRSPGLGDTAMYLCATSRTGTVNTEAFFGQGTRLTVV.